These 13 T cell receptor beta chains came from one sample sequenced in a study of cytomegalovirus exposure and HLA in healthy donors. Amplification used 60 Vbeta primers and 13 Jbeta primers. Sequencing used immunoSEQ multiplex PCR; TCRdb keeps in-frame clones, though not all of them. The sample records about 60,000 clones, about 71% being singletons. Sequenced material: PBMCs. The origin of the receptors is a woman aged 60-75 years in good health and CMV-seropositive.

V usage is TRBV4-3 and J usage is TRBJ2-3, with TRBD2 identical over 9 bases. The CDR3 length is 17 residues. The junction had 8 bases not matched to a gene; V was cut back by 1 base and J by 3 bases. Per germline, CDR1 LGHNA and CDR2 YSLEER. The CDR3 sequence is CASSQGASGGQTDTQYF. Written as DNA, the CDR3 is TGCGCCAGCAGCCAAGGCGCCAGCGGGGGGCAGACAGATACGCAGTATTTT.

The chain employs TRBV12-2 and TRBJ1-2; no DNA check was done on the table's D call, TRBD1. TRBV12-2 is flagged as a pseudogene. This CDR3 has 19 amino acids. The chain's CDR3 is CASRLAQISQGAGSYGYTF. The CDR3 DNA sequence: TGTGCAAGTCGCTTAGCGCAGATCAGCCAGGGGGCCGGGAGCTATGGCTACACCTTC.

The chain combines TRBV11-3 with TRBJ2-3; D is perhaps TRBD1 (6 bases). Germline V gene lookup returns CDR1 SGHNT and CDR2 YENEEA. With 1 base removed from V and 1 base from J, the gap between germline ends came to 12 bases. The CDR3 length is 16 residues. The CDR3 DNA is TGTGCCAGCAGCTTAGCTTCCGCAGGGGGCACAGATACGCAGTATTTT. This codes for CASSLASAGGTDTQYF. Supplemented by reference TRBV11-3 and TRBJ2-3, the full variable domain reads EAGVVQSPRYKIIEKKQPVAFWCNPISGHNTLYWYLQNLGQGPELLIRYENEEAVDDSQLPKDRFSAERLKGVDSTLKIQPAELGDSAVYLCASSLASAGGTDTQYFGPGTRLTVL.

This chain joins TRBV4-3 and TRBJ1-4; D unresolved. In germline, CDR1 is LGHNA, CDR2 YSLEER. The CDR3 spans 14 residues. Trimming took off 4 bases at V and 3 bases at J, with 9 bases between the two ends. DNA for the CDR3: TGCGCCAGCAGCCGGCCGTGGCCTAATGAAAAACTGTTTTTT. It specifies CASSRPWPNEKLFF.

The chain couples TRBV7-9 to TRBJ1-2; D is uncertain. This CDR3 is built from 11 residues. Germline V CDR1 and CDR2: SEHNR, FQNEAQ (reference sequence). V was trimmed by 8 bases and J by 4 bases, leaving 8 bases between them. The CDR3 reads CASGNPYGYTF. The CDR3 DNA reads TGTGCCAGCGGCAACCCCTATGGCTACACCTTC. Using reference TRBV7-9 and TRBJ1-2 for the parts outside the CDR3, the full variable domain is DTGVSQNPRHKITKRGQNVTFRCDPISEHNRLYWYRQTLGQGPEFLTYFQNEAQLEKSRLLSDRFSAERPKGSFSTLEIQRTEQGDSAMYLCASGNPYGYTFGSGTRLTVV.

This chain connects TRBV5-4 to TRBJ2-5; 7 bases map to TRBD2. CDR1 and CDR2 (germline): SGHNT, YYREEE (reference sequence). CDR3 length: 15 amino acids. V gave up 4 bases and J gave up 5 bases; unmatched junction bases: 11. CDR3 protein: CASSPAGGEWETQYF. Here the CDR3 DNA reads TGTGCCAGCAGCCCCGCTGGGGGGGAGTGGGAGACCCAGTACTTC.

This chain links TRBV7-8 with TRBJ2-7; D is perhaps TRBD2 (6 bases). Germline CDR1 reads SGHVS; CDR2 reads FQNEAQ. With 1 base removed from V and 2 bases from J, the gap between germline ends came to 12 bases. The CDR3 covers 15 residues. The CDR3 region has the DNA TGTGCCAGCAGCTTAGTTCTTGGCGGGACCTACGAGCAGTACTTC. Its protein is CASSLVLGGTYEQYF.

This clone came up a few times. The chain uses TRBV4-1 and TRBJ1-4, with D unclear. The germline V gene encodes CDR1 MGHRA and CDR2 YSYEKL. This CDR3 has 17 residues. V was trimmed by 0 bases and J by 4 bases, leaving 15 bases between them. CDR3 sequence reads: CASSQDVVAGYNEKLFF. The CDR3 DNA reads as TGCGCCAGCAGCCAAGATGTGGTGGCGGGATATAATGAAAAACTGTTTTTT.

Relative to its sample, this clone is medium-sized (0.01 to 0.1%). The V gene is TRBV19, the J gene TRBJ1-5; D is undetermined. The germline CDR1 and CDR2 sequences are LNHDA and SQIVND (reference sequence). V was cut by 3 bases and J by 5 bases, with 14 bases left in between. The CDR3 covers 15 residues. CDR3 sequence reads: CASSMGGSAYQPQHF. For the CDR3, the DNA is TGTGCCAGTAGTATGGGAGGGTCGGCATATCAGCCCCAGCATTTT. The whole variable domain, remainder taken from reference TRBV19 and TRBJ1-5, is DGGITQSPKYLFRKEGQNVTLSCEQNLNHDAMYWYRQDPGQGLRLIYYSQIVNDFQKGDIAEGYSVSREKKESFPLTVTSAQKNPTAFYLCASSMGGSAYQPQHFGDGTRLSIL.

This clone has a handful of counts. The CDR3 loop reads CATLNYGYTF. The CDR3 DNA sequence: TGTGCCACCCTTAACTATGGCTACACCTTC. This chain joins TRBV28 and TRBJ1-2; D ambiguous. V dropped 10 bases and J dropped 1 base, with 4 bases sitting between them. The CDR3 extends over 10 amino acids. Per the germline V gene, CDR1 is MDHEN and CDR2 is SYDVKM.

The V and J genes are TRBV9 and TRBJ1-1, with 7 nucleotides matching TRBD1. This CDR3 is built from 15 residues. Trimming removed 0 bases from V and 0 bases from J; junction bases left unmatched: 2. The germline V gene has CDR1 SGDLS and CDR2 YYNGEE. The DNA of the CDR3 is TGTGCCAGCAGCGTAGGACAGGGAGTGAACACTGAAGCTTTCTTT. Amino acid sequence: CASSVGQGVNTEAFF.

CDR3 sequence (DNA): TGTGCCAGTAGTGAGCAGGGGCGAGGTGGCTACACCTTC. Its protein product is CASSEQGRGGYTF. The chain is built from TRBV19 and TRBJ1-2, with D perhaps TRBD1 (6 bases). The CDR3 sequence is 13 residues long. Germline assignment: CDR1 LNHDA and CDR2 SQIVND (reference sequence). Trimming removed 5 bases from V and 7 bases from J, with 14 bases in between. The full variable domain, its missing parts supplied by reference TRBV19 and TRBJ1-2, is DGGITQSPKYLFRKEGQNVTLSCEQNLNHDAMYWYRQDPGQGLRLIYYSQIVNDFQKGDIAEGYSVSREKKESFPLTVTSAQKNPTAFYLCASSEQGRGGYTFGSGTRLTVV.

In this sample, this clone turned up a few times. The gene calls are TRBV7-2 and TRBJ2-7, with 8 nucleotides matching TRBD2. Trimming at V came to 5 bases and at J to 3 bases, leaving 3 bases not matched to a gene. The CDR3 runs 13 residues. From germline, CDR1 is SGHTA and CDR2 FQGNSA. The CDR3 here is CASSTGGGYEQYF. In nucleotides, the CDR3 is TGTGCCAGCAGCACCGGGGGGGGCTACGAGCAGTACTTC.